One TCR beta chain is described in this entry. TCRdb redid the calling of the RACE reads with MiXCR, one entry per CDR3 protein. The repertoire holds 120,000 or so distinct CDR3 sequences, with over 9% as singletons. Described time point: patch test 3, about 24 weeks after DPC sensitization. Treatment denoted: therapeutic diphenylcyclopropenone sensitization with weekly scalp DPC. This specimen comes from a study of human T cells and chemical hapten exposure. Study details: The cohort included alopecia areata under or over 50% scalp, totalis and universalis.

Germline CDR1 reads SGHTS; CDR2 reads YDEGEE. Trimming took off 1 base at V and 1 base at J, with 8 bases between the two ends. This CDR3 comprises 14 residues. Here the sequenced sample was whole blood, taken in connection with sensitization to the hapten diphenylcyclopropenone (DPC). This clonotype originated in a woman in her forties or fifties with alopecia areata. Some clones in this sample may be carry-over from other donors' samples. The V gene is TRBV5-8, the J gene TRBJ1-1; D might be TRBD1 (6 bases). DNA of the CDR3: TGTGCCAGCAGCTTGTACAGGGAGAACACTGAAGCTTTCTTT. Amino acids: CASSLYRENTEAFF.